A selection of T cell receptor beta chains follows, all from one sample in a study of blood T cell repertoires in COVID-19. This table comes from immunoSEQ multiplex PCR, and its TCRdb copy is limited to in-frame clones, with some not included. This sample carries roughly 210,000 clones, around 86% of them seen once, and the ten largest clones take 7.2%. Sequenced sample: PBMCs or T cells enriched from blood (not recorded which). Receptors originate from a man aged 25 to 40 in a cohort exposed to, infected with or recovered from COVID-19 (not recorded which). CDR3s include the opening cysteine and the closing phenylalanine or tryptophan. A D gene is named only where the DNA matches it firmly. Only some rows state a clone size, as once, few, many or a class for expanded clones.

TRBJ2-7 | NA | TRBV11-2 | once | TGTGCCAGCAGCCCGCTGCAGGGAACCTACGAGCAGTACTTC | CASSPLQGTYEQYF
TRBJ2-7 | TRBD1 | TRBV6-5 | NA | TGTGCCAGCAGTACCGGGACAGGGGGCGACGAGCAGTACTTC | CASSTGTGGDEQYF
TRBJ2-5 | NA | TRBV3-1/TRBV3-2 | NA | TGTGCCAGCAGCCTAACGGAGGCGGAGACCCAGTACTTC | CASSLTEAETQYF
TRBJ1-2 | NA | TRBV7-3 | once | TGTGCCAGCAGCTTATATACCCTTAACCCTTCTGGGGCCGAGGACTATGGCTACACCTTC | CASSLYTLNPSGAEDYGYTF
TRBJ1-5 | TRBD1 | TRBV24-1 | NA | TGTGCCACCAGCGGGACAGCGGGTCAGCCCCAGCATTTT | CATSGTAGQPQHF
TRBJ2-7 | TRBD1 | TRBV2 | NA | TGTGCCAGCACGGGACAGATTAGACGGGAGCAGTACTTC | CASTGQIRREQYF
TRBJ1-1 | NA | TRBV5-4 | NA | TGTGCCACCTCCATGGCGTGGGGAGGAACTGAAGCTTTCTTT | CATSMAWGGTEAFF
TRBJ2-2 | NA | TRBV5-1 | NA | TGCGCCAGCAGCTTGGGACAGCTAACGGGGGAGCTGTTTTTT | CASSLGQLTGELFF
TRBJ2-3 | NA | TRBV6-2/TRBV6-3 | NA | TGTGCCAGCAGTTCCCTCAGGGGTTTCACAGATACGCAGTATTTT | CASSSLRGFTDTQYF
TRBJ1-4 | TRBD1 | TRBV28 | NA | TGTGCCTGCACTACAGGGGGCGATGAAAAACTGTTTTTT | CACTTGGDEKLFF
TRBJ2-1 | NA | TRBV7-6 | NA | TGTGCCAGCAGCCTACTCGGCGGCACCTACAATGAGCAGTTCTTC | CASSLLGGTYNEQFF
TRBJ2-5 | TRBD1 | TRBV5-1 | NA | TGCGCCAGCAGCTTCCGACAGGGGGGGGTGGAGACCCAGTACTTC | CASSFRQGGVETQYF
TRBJ1-1 | NA | TRBV7-9 | NA | TGTGCCAGCAGCCAATCGACATTGAACACTGAAGCTTTCTTT | CASSQSTLNTEAFF
TRBJ1-5 | NA | TRBV28 | NA | TGTGCCAGCAGTTTATCGGCGGGATTCCAGCCCCAGCATTTT | CASSLSAGFQPQHF
TRBJ2-3 | TRBD1 | TRBV10-3 | NA | TGTGCCATCAGTGAGTCCGCACAGGGGTATACGCAGTATTTT | CAISESAQGYTQYF
TRBJ2-7 | TRBD1 | TRBV5-4 | NA | TGTGCCAGCAGCTCCCGGGACAGGGGATTCTACGAGCAGTACTTC | CASSSRDRGFYEQYF
TRBJ2-7 | TRBD2 | TRBV27 | NA | TGTGCCAGCAGTAGGGCGGGAGGTCGGTACGAGCAGTACTTC | CASSRAGGRYEQYF
TRBJ1-3 | NA | TRBV5-1 | NA | TGCGCCAGCAGCTTGAGGATAGCCGACCTTAGCTCTGGAAACACCATATATTTT | CASSLRIADLSSGNTIYF
TRBJ1-2 | NA | TRBV10-2 | NA | TGCGCCAGCAGTGAGTCGACAGGCGGATCCTATGGCTACACCTTC | CASSESTGGSYGYTF
TRBJ1-4 | NA | TRBV27 | NA | TGTGCCAGCAGTTTAACAGAGCTTAATGAAAAACTGTTTTTT | CASSLTELNEKLFF
TRBJ2-1 | NA | TRBV6-2/TRBV6-3 | NA | TGTGCCAGCAGTCCGGTGCGGAGGTACAATGAGCAGTTCTTC | CASSPVRRYNEQFF
TRBJ2-2 | TRBD1 | TRBV10-1 | NA | TGCGCCAGCAGTGAGTCTGGACAGGGACACACCGGGGAGCTGTTTTTT | CASSESGQGHTGELFF
TRBJ2-7 | NA | TRBV3-1/TRBV3-2 | NA | TGTGCCAGCAGCCAAGTCTCTTCCTACGAGCAGTACTTC | CASSQVSSYEQYF
TRBJ1-5 | TRBD1 | TRBV18 | NA | TGTGCCAGCTCACCAAAAGGACAGGGTATTCAGCCCCAGCATTTT | CASSPKGQGIQPQHF
TRBJ2-1 | TRBD2 | TRBV7-9 | NA | TGTGCCAGCAGCTTAGCTGGCGGGAGGGCCAAGAATGAGCAGTTCTTC | CASSLAGGRAKNEQFF
TRBJ2-3 | NA | TRBV27 | NA | TGTGCCAGCAGTTTTGGGACTGCTAACACAGATACGCAGTATTTT | CASSFGTANTDTQYF
TRBJ1-5 | TRBD1 | TRBV5-6 | NA | TGTGCCAGCCAAACAGGGGGCAGGGACAATCAGCCCCAGCATTTT | CASQTGGRDNQPQHF
TRBJ1-1 | NA | TRBV29-1 | NA | TGCAGCGTTCTCAGACAGTCCACTGAAGCTTTCTTT | CSVLRQSTEAFF
TRBJ1-6 | TRBD1 | TRBV11-2 | NA | TGTGCCAGCAGCATAGACAGGGCTACCGATAATTCACCCCTCCACTTT | CASSIDRATDNSPLHF
TRBJ1-5 | NA | TRBV3-1/TRBV3-2 | NA | TGTGCCAGCAGCCTAAGGCCTCGGGATGCCTGTTATAGCAATCAGCCCCAGCATTTT | CASSLRPRDACYSNQPQHF
TRBJ1-2 | TRBD1 | TRBV18 | NA | TGTGCCAGCTCGGAAACAGGGGGCGGCTATGGCTACACCTTC | CASSETGGGYGYTF
TRBJ2-7 | TRBD2 | TRBV19 | NA | TGTGCCAGTAGTATCGCTAGCGGCGATTCCTACGAGCAGTACTTC | CASSIASGDSYEQYF
TRBJ2-1 | NA | TRBV7-3 | NA | TGTGCCAGCAGCTTAATCCAGCGTTCGGCCCCTAATGAGCAGTTCTTC | CASSLIQRSAPNEQFF
TRBJ2-1 | TRBD1 | TRBV7-9 | NA | TGTGCCAGCAGCTTTACACAGGGGGTGGACAATGAGCAGTTCTTC | CASSFTQGVDNEQFF
TRBJ1-1 | NA | TRBV28 | NA | TGTGCCAGCAGTGCCTGGACAGCCTTTTCCCGGGGGGACACTGAAGCTTTCTTT | CASSAWTAFSRGDTEAFF
TRBJ1-4 | NA | TRBV7-7 | NA | TGTGCTAGCAGCCAGGGAGGAACTAATGAAAAACTGTTTTTT | CASSQGGTNEKLFF
TRBJ1-1 | NA | TRBV7-8 | NA | TGTGCCAGCAGCTTTGAGCAGGGTTACACTGAAGCTTTCTTT | CASSFEQGYTEAFF
TRBJ2-7 | NA | TRBV7-9 | NA | TGTGCCAGCAGCTCCTCCCGGGGAATTCTAGTTCGGTACGAGCAGTACTTC | CASSSSRGILVRYEQYF
TRBJ2-2 | NA | TRBV7-2 | NA | TGTGCCAGCAGCTTAGCCCTCGGGACCGGGGAGCTGTTTTTT | CASSLALGTGELFF
TRBJ1-1 | TRBD1 | TRBV27 | NA | TGTGCCAGCAGTTTTCTGGGACAGGGGGCATTGGACACTGAAGCTTTCTTT | CASSFLGQGALDTEAFF
TRBJ1-1 | NA | TRBV19 | NA | TGTGCCAGTAGTATTAGGGGGTCCGCTGAAGCTTTCTTT | CASSIRGSAEAFF
TRBJ1-2 | NA | TRBV4-2 | NA | TGTGCCAGCAGCCAAGAGAGCCAGGGACTCTATGGCTACACCTTC | CASSQESQGLYGYTF
TRBJ2-3 | NA | TRBV7-6 | NA | TGTGCCAGCAGCTTGTCAAACAGGGTCACAGATACGCAGTATTTT | CASSLSNRVTDTQYF
TRBJ2-1 | TRBD2 | TRBV27 | NA | TGTGCCAGCAGTTTTAGCGGGAGACTTGTTTACAATGAGCAGTTCTTC | CASSFSGRLVYNEQFF
TRBJ1-5 | TRBD1 | TRBV27 | NA | TGTGCCAGCAGGGCAGGGGGCGCGAGCAATCAGCCCCAGCATTTT | CASRAGGASNQPQHF
TRBJ2-7 | NA | TRBV27 | NA | TGTGCCAGCAGTTTCGGCCGGGTTTACGAGCAGTACTTC | CASSFGRVYEQYF
TRBJ2-3 | NA | TRBV7-2 | NA | TGTGCCAGCAGCTCCCCCGTTCGACTAGAGGAAAGGCAGTATTTT | CASSSPVRLEERQYF
TRBJ1-1 | TRBD1 | TRBV6-5 | NA | TGTGCCAGCAGTACCGCCGGGACAGACACTGAAGCTTTCTTT | CASSTAGTDTEAFF
TRBJ1-2 | NA | TRBV6-6 | NA | TGTGCCAGCGCGTCGAGTTTCGATTATGGCTACACCTTC | CASASSFDYGYTF
TRBJ1-1 | TRBD1 | TRBV9 | once | TGTGCCAGCAGCGTCCGGACAGGCCTGAACACTGAAGCTTTCTTT | CASSVRTGLNTEAFF
TRBJ1-3 | NA | TRBV5-1 | NA | TGCGCCAGCAAGGAGACTGGAAACACCATATATTTT | CASKETGNTIYF